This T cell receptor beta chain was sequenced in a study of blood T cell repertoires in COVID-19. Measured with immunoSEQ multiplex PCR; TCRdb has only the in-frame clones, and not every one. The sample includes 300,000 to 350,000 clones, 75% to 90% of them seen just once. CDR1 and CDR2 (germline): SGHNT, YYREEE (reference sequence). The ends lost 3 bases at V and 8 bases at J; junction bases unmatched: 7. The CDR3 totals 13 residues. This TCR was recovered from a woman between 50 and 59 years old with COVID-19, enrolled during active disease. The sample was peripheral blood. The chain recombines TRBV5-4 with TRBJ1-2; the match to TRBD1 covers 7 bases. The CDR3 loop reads CASSSRQGVGYTF. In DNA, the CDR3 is TGTGCCAGCAGCTCCCGACAGGGTGTCGGCTACACCTTC.